This TCR beta chain was observed in a study of blood T cell repertoires in COVID-19. Study-wide context: The study drew acute and convalescent COVID-19 samples from the United States, Italy and Spain. T cells, B-cell-depleted T cells, or PBMCs provided the cDNA or gDNA that served as material.

The V gene's germline CDR1 is SQVTM and CDR2 ANQGSEA. CDR3 length equals 11 residues. Original processing methods: Reference gene primers were amplified, and this amplification served to estimate nucleated cell counts. Data came from immunoSEQ multiplex PCR; TCRdb stores just in-frame clones and leaves some out. Clone size and the V and J calls come from that table; the DNA yielded D and trimming. This sample yields about 62,000 clones, of which 65% to 85% are seen a single time; about 6% belongs to the top ten. The sample comprised peripheral blood. This sequence originates from a woman aged 45-65 years with active or convalescent COVID-19. The rearrangement uses TRBV29-1 and TRBJ1-1; no firm D call. The CDR3 loop reads CSIREDTEAFF. The CDR3 nucleotides read TGCAGTATAAGGGAGGACACTGAAGCTTTCTTT.